This T cell receptor (beta chain) appears in the sequencing data of a study of T cells in Graves' hyperthyroidism and ophthalmopathy. Study outcomes and limitations: Separation of ophthalmopathy from stable hyperthyroidism was achieved by a 13 V-J model. The model anticipated ophthalmopathy a median about six months pre-onset.

Ophthalmopathy patients all had a Clinical Activity Score of at least 3, a NOSPECS grade of at least 4 and disease under 3 months old. Clinical symptoms, serum thyroxine and TRAb, thyroid ultrasound and orbital computed tomography were used for the diagnoses. This clonotype appeared many times. Its specificity is not known. The germline V gene has CDR1 SEHNR and CDR2 FQNEAQ (reference sequence). The CDR3 sequence is 15 residues long. J lost 6 bases, V lost 5 bases, and 5 bases had no gene match. Using RNA transcripts as the source, TCR beta CDR3 regions were amplified. The HTBI primer set drove a first-round RT-PCR of the TCR CDR3. MiXCR was run by TCRdb on the multiplex PCR reads, yielding one entry per CDR3 protein. The sample lists hundreds of thousands of distinct CDR3 sequences, 22% occurring once.

This chain connects TRBV7-9 to TRBJ2-3; 13 positions agree with TRBD2. The sequence came from a woman aged 70-85 years with Graves' ophthalmopathy. The sample comprised blood. As DNA, the CDR3 is TGTGCCAGCAGCGCCCTGACTAGCGGGAGGGATACGCAGTATTTT. It specifies CASSALTSGRDTQYF.